Shown below are 15 T cell receptor beta chains from a single sample sequenced in a study of CD8+ T cells in alopecia areata (dated by TCRdb to 2016 to 2018). The library was built by means of the immunoSEQ multiplex PCR assay. To provide template for TCR sequencing, every sample had RNA extracted and reverse transcribed into cDNA. TCRdb took over this immuneACCESS table, retaining in-frame rearrangements with V and J assigned. Such tables are incomplete; in checked studies, under half of the missing clones stem from an unresolved V gene, and the remainder is unexplained. The sample contains more than 95,000 clones, 35% to 40% of them found a single time. Together, the top ten hold 3.1% of the sample. Material for sequencing was CD4+ T cells sorted from blood. The receptor set was obtained from a human donor with alopecia areata.

This clone was recorded a few times. The chain recombines TRBV7-8 with TRBJ2-5; 7 bases line up with TRBD2. Germline V gene lookup returns CDR1 SGHVS and CDR2 FQNEAQ. V trimming: 2 bases; J trimming: 2 bases; junction bases outside the gene matches: 5. The CDR3 spans 15 residues. This CDR3 is CASSLSGGIQETQYF. CDR3 bases: TGTGCCAGCAGCTTATCCGGGGGGATACAAGAGACCCAGTACTTC.

The CDR3 is CATTSDRVQPQHF. CDR3 sequence (DNA): TGTGCCACCACCTCGGACAGGGTCCAGCCCCAGCATTTT. V gene TRBV15 combines with J gene TRBJ1-5, with 8 positions matching TRBD1. V lost 7 bases and J lost 7; bases outside the gene matches: 6. This CDR3 has 13 amino acids. Germline lookup yields CDR1 LNHNV and CDR2 YYDKDF (reference sequence).

The chain employs TRBV5-1 and TRBJ1-6; 11 bases align to TRBD1. The V gene's germline CDR1 is SGHRS and CDR2 YFSETQ. After removal of 4 bases from V and 10 bases from J, the junction contained 10 bases not matched to a gene. The CDR3 runs to 16 residues. CDR3 region: CASSPGQGVSESPLHF. CDR3 nucleotide sequence: TGCGCCAGCAGCCCGGGACAGGGGGTTTCGGAATCACCCCTCCACTTT.

This chain uses TRBV2 with TRBJ2-5, with D perhaps matching TRBD2 (7 bases). V lost 10 bases and J 4 bases, leaving 16 bases between the germline ends. The CDR3 spans 13 residues. The germline gives CDR1 SNHLY, CDR2 FYNNEI. CDR3 DNA: TGTGCCACGAACCAAGGGGGGGGAGAGACCCAGTACTTC. This codes for CATNQGGGETQYF. Together with reference TRBV2 and TRBJ2-5, the CDR3 gives the full variable domain: EPEVTQTPSHQVTQMGQEVILRCVPISNHLYFYWYRQILGQKVEFLVSFYNNEISEKSEIFDDQFSVERPDGSNFTLKIRSTKLEDSAMYFCATNQGGGETQYFGPGTRLLVL.

This chain connects TRBV25-1 to TRBJ2-1; D ambiguous. This CDR3 spans 15 amino acids. The V end was cut by 6 bases, the J end by 2 bases, with 14 bases between. Germline lookup yields CDR1 MGHDK and CDR2 SYGVNS. The CDR3 DNA reads TGTGCCAGCAGATTGGATATATCGGCCTACAATGAGCAGTTCTTC. It is translated as CASRLDISAYNEQFF.

This clone appeared a single time. The chain recombines TRBV29-1 with TRBJ2-7, with 7 nucleotides matching TRBD2. J was trimmed by 7 bases and V by 5 bases; bases with no gene match: 17. The CDR3 runs to 15 residues. From germline, CDR1 is SQVTM and CDR2 ANQGSEA. This chain's CDR3 is CSVTKPGLPPAEQYF. In nucleotides, the CDR3 is TGCAGCGTTACTAAGCCGGGACTACCTCCGGCTGAGCAGTACTTC.

This clone came up once. The chain links TRBV5-6 to TRBJ2-3; D may be TRBD2 (6 bases). CDR1 and CDR2 (germline): SGHDT, YYEEEE. The CDR3 is made up of 16 amino acids. Trimming shortened V by 4 bases and J by 6 bases, and 21 bases separated the two germline ends. The CDR3 reads CASSLPPSDLGDTQYF. The CDR3 DNA sequence: TGTGCCAGCAGCCTGCCCCCTAGCGACCTTGGGGATACGCAGTATTTT.

This clone was recorded a few times. The chain recombines TRBV14 with TRBJ2-6, with a possible D match to TRBD1 (5 bases). Trimming took 8 bases from V and 0 from J, leaving 8 bases between them. The CDR3 sequence is 14 residues long. Looked up from germline, CDR1 is SGHDN and CDR2 is FVKESK. The CDR3 loop is CASSDSSGANVLTF. The CDR3 DNA follows: TGTGCCAGCTCCGACAGCTCTGGGGCCAACGTCCTGACTTTC.

The chain is built from TRBV5-1 and TRBJ1-5; tentative D call: TRBD1 (5 bases). Between the trimmed V and J ends, which lost 4 bases and 3 bases, there was a span of 11 bases. The CDR3 has 14 amino acids. Germline loops: CDR1 SGHRS, CDR2 YFSETQ. The CDR3 coding sequence is TGCGCCAGCAGCCGGGGGGGAAACAATCAGCCCCAGCATTTT. Encoded protein: CASSRGGNNQPQHF.

This clone was detected only a few times. The rearrangement uses TRBV28 and TRBJ1-2, with D unresolved. The CDR3 runs to 11 residues. The V end lost 6 bases, the J end lost 6 bases, and 8 bases lay between the germline ends. Per the germline V gene, CDR1 is MDHEN and CDR2 is SYDVKM. The CDR3 DNA sequence: TGTGCCAGCAGGACAAGGGATGGCTACACCTTC. Protein sequence: CASRTRDGYTF.

This clone was seen only a few times. The chain recombines TRBV29-1 with TRBJ2-4; TRBD1 is a possible D gene (6 bases). Trimming stripped 5 bases from V and 9 bases from J, with 11 bases between. The CDR3 covers 11 residues. Germline V gene sequence: CDR1 SQVTM, CDR2 ANQGSEA. CDR3 coding DNA: TGCAGCGTTACGCTCAGGGGCATTCAGTACTTC. This encodes CSVTLRGIQYF.

V and J are TRBV5-6 and TRBJ1-5, with D perhaps matching TRBD1 (6 bases). The CDR3 sequence is 13 residues long. The germline CDR1 and CDR2 sequences are SGHDT and YYEEEE. V lost 3 bases, J lost 7 bases, and 11 bases lay in between. The CDR3 loop is CASSSQGGQPQHF. The CDR3 DNA sequence: TGTGCCAGCAGCTCACAGGGTGGCCAGCCCCAGCATTTT.

V usage is TRBV27 and J usage is TRBJ2-7; 10 nucleotides match TRBD1. The V segment lost 3 bases and the J segment 6 bases; nucleotides outside the gene matches: 2. Germline V gene lookup returns CDR1 MNHEY and CDR2 SMNVEV (reference sequence). The CDR3 spans 13 residues. CDR3 DNA: TGTGCCAGCAGTTTTTGGGACAGGGGCGAGCAGTACTTC. Translation: CASSFWDRGEQYF.

The chain is built from TRBV12-5 and TRBJ2-7; D not resolved. The CDR3 has 11 residues. Trimming took off 8 bases at V and 3 bases at J, with 8 bases between the two ends. The germline gives CDR1 LGHNT, CDR2 FRNRAP. The CDR3 nucleotides are TGTGCTAGTTCATTAGACTACGAGCAGTACTTC. It translates to CASSLDYEQYF.

The chain has TRBV4-1 and TRBJ1-1; D may be TRBD1 (5 bases). Germline V gene sequence: CDR1 MGHRA, CDR2 YSYEKL. This CDR3 spans 17 amino acids. Trimming removed 4 bases at V and 0 bases at J, with 18 bases between. The CDR3, as DNA: TGCGCCAGCAGCCGAACAGGAAACCCTGGGATGAACACTGAAGCTTTCTTT. Translation gives CASSRTGNPGMNTEAFF.